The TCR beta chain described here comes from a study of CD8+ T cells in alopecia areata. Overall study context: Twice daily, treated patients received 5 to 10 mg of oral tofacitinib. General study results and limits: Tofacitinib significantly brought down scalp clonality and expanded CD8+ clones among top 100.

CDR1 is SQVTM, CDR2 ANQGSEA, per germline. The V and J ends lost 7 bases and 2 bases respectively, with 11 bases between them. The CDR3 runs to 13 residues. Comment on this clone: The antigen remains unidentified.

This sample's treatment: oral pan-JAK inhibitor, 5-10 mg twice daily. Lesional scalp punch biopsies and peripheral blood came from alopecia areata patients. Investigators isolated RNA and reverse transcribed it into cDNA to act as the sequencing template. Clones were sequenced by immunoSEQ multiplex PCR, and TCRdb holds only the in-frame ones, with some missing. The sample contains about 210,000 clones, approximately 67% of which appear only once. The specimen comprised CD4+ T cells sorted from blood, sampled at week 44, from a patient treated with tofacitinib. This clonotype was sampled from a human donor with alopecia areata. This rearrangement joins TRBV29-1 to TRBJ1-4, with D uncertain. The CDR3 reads CSAGYSTNEKLFF. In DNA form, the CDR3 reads TGCAGCGCTGGATACAGCACTAATGAAAAACTGTTTTTT.